This T cell receptor (beta chain) was recorded in a study of T cells after posttransplantation cyclophosphamide. The repertoire was sequenced with immunoSEQ multiplex PCR; TCRdb's copy has only in-frame clones and lacks some. This sample has over 20,000 clones, each found more than once. V was pared by 9 bases and J by 0 bases, with 11 bases of the junction left unmatched. The CDR3 totals 17 residues. Germline V gene lookup returns CDR1 MNHEY and CDR2 SMNVEV (reference sequence). Peripheral blood was collected from the related graft donor on the marrow donation day. This clone occurred many times. The specimen was PBMCs. The chain links TRBV27 to TRBJ2-4; 10 bases line up with TRBD1. The receptor was isolated from a man in his forties or fifties in good health, CMV-negative, and a related stem cell transplant donor. CDR3 sequence reads: CASRRQGASIAKNIQYF. The CDR3 bases are TGTGCCAGTCGGAGACAGGGGGCCTCCATAGCCAAAAACATTCAGTACTTC.